The rows below give T cell receptor beta chains drawn from one sample of a study of shared clonotypes between healthy human individuals. The assay was immunoSEQ multiplex PCR, and TCRdb's table has in-frame clones only and misses some. This sample carries 1.6 million or so clones, approximately 98.5% of them seen once, and the ten largest clones take 0.36%. The sequenced sample was naive CD4+ T cells sorted from blood. These receptors came from a man aged 30 to 39 in good health. Both conserved end residues are part of each CDR3. Only some rows state a clone size, as once, few, many or a class for expanded clones.

>TRBJ2-1|NA|TRBV4-1
CASSQGINWGNDNEQFF
>TRBJ1-2|NA|TRBV7-2
CASSATGAYGYTF
>TRBJ2-2|NA|TRBV19
CASSESSGGELFF
>TRBJ1-4|NA|TRBV15
CATSRGQIGEDGEKLFF
>TRBJ2-7|NA|TRBV7-9
CASSLTGEYYEQYF
>TRBJ2-1|NA|TRBV2
CASLRVAGAGEQFF
>TRBJ2-7|NA|TRBV6-1
CASRKLQGNEQYF
>TRBJ2-2|NA|TRBV28
CASSQYRENTGELFF
>TRBJ2-1|NA|TRBV11-2
CASSLGLAGGKFF
>TRBJ1-5|NA|TRBV4-3
CASSQDYSNQPQHF
>TRBJ2-3|NA|TRBV7-2
CASSFQGRTDTQYF
>TRBJ2-3|NA|TRBV9
CASSVEGQGADTQYF
>TRBJ1-5|NA|TRBV5-6
CASSLVQAPGPQHF
>TRBJ1-2|NA|TRBV28
CASISAGFYQSPGYTF
>TRBJ2-1|NA|TRBV28
CASSRRTGGTEQFF
>TRBJ2-7|NA|TRBV2
CASSSPGPPAQYF
>TRBJ2-7|NA|TRBV7-2
CASSWGQGNAYEQYF
>TRBJ1-1|NA|TRBV7-2
CASSLGFAGMGTEAFF
>TRBJ1-5|NA|TRBV30
CAWGTNQPQHF
>TRBJ2-7|NA|TRBV11-3
CASSLAGLSYEQYF
>TRBJ2-1|once|TRBV6-1
CASQRRTDPYNEQFF
>TRBJ2-1|NA|TRBV29-1
CSVEGGDYSWGSSYNEQFF
>TRBJ1-5|NA|TRBV19
CASSTGPGESNQPQHF
>TRBJ2-7|NA|TRBV9
CASSSRDSPTYEQYF
>TRBJ2-7|once|TRBV5-1
CASSLAGDEQYF
>TRBJ2-1|NA|TRBV7-8
CASSPTGTTNHEQFF
>TRBJ2-2|NA|TRBV4-3
CASSSRQGALITGELFF
>TRBJ1-4|NA|TRBV7-6
CASSRKEKLFF
>TRBJ2-7|NA|TRBV9
CASSVGGDSYEQYF
>TRBJ2-7|NA|TRBV11-2
CASSFALLAGAGEQYF
>TRBJ2-6|NA|TRBV6-6
CASRLGANVLTF
>TRBJ1-2|NA|TRBV9
CASSASGQERSNYGYTF
>TRBJ2-2|NA|TRBV7-9
CASSTNSGSGTGELFF
>TRBJ2-7|NA|TRBV28
CASSLFGTGVLGEQYF
>TRBJ1-1|NA|TRBV7-9
CASSLAAGVMNTEAFF
>TRBJ2-7|NA|TRBV15
CATSTYGGASYEQYF
>TRBJ1-3|few|TRBV19
CASSIGRRPNTIYF
>TRBJ1-1|NA|TRBV5-4
CASSIPGESGFF
>TRBJ1-2|NA|TRBV9
CASSETTGVDGYTF
>TRBJ2-4|NA|TRBV7-9
CASSMGQYKNIQYF
>TRBJ2-7|NA|TRBV7-2
CASRPGLAGYEQYF
>TRBJ2-2|NA|TRBV2
CASSEGDRILGGELFF
>TRBJ2-5|NA|TRBV10-1
CASSEYGQGGETQYF
>TRBJ2-5|NA|TRBV11-2
CASSRTGQYQETQYF
>TRBJ2-7|NA|TRBV5-1
CASSLTSGSVTGEQYF
>TRBJ1-4|NA|TRBV27
CASSSGGLREKLFF
>TRBJ1-2|NA|TRBV2
CASSSGQPYGYTF
>TRBJ2-3|NA|TRBV5-5
CASSPLWDTQYF
>TRBJ1-4|NA|TRBV16
CASSQERKNLFF
>TRBJ1-1|NA|TRBV18
CASSPPGRNTEAFF
>TRBJ1-1|NA|TRBV9
CASSVALGGSDTEAFF